The 19 T cell receptor beta chains listed next were all sequenced from one sample in a study of blood T cell repertoires in COVID-19. Repertoires were generated with immunoSEQ multiplex PCR, while TCRdb's copy carries only in-frame clones and drops some. This table has over 120,000 clones, 60% to 80% appearing once. Sequences were obtained from PBMCs or T cells enriched from blood (not recorded which). All receptors come from a woman aged 45-65 years who had recovered from COVID-19.

The sample holds one count of this clone. This chain uses TRBV19 with TRBJ1-6; 7 bases are shared with TRBD1. Trimming took 5 bases from V and 10 from J; bases not matched to a gene: 11. In germline, CDR1 is LNHDA, CDR2 SQIVND (reference sequence). CDR3 size: 15 residues. In DNA, the CDR3 is TGTGCCAGTAGTCCGGGGGACAGATGGAACTCACCCCTCCACTTT. Amino acids: CASSPGDRWNSPLHF. The whole variable domain, filled in from reference TRBV19 and TRBJ1-6, reads DGGITQSPKYLFRKEGQNVTLSCEQNLNHDAMYWYRQDPGQGLRLIYYSQIVNDFQKGDIAEGYSVSREKKESFPLTVTSAQKNPTAFYLCASSPGDRWNSPLHFGNGTRLTVT.

This clone was observed a few times. The genes are TRBV11-2 and TRBJ2-1; a possible D gene is TRBD2 (6 bases). This CDR3 comprises 15 residues. Looked up from germline, CDR1 is SGHAT and CDR2 is FQNNGV. V was shortened by 5 bases and J by 1 base, with 12 bases between the two germline ends. CDR3 loop: CASSPFGGSYNEQFF. Written as DNA, the CDR3 is TGTGCCAGCAGCCCCTTTGGGGGGTCCTACAATGAGCAGTTCTTC.

The chain carries TRBV14 and TRBJ2-3; no definite D call. Germline values: CDR1 SGHDN, CDR2 FVKESK. V lost 1 base and J lost 2, with 13 bases in between. The CDR3 contains 16 residues. CDR3: CASSQVSSYSTDTQYF. As DNA, the CDR3 is TGTGCCAGCAGCCAAGTTAGCTCCTACTCCACAGATACGCAGTATTTT.

V gene TRBV5-4 combines with J gene TRBJ2-2, with a possible D match to TRBD1 (5 bases). This CDR3 spans 14 amino acids. V gave up 3 bases and J gave up 4 bases, with 10 bases separating them. Germline CDR1 is SGHNT and CDR2 is YYREEE (reference sequence). The CDR3 sequence is CASSSRQSTGELFF. The DNA for the CDR3 is TGTGCCAGCAGCTCTCGACAGTCCACCGGGGAGCTGTTTTTT.

The chain recombines TRBV3-1 (or the pseudogene TRBV3-2) with TRBJ1-1; 10 bases match TRBD1. Germline V gene data show CDR1 as LGHDT and CDR2 as YNNKEL (reference sequence). The CDR3 is 14 residues long. With 5 bases clipped from V and 1 base from J, the junction kept 1 base outside the gene matches. This chain's CDR3 is CASSWDRGNTEAFF. The CDR3 DNA follows: TGTGCCAGCAGCTGGGACAGGGGGAACACTGAAGCTTTCTTT.

This clone was recorded a few times. The chain carries TRBV5-8 and TRBJ2-5; tentative D call: TRBD1 (5 bases). V was cut by 0 bases and J by 2 bases, with 8 bases left in between. The CDR3 contains 14 residues. Germline CDR1 and CDR2: SGHTS and YDEGEE. CDR3 sequence reads: CASSLGGYQETQYF. CDR3 nucleotide sequence: TGTGCCAGCAGCTTGGGGGGCTATCAAGAGACCCAGTACTTC. Full variable domain (outside the CDR3, taken from reference TRBV5-8 and TRBJ2-5): EAGVTQSPTHLIKTRGQQATLRCSPISGHTSVYWYQQALGLGLQFLLWYDEGEERNRGNFPPRFSGRQFPNYSSELNVNALELEDSALYLCASSLGGYQETQYFGPGTRLLVL.

The CDR3 coding sequence is TGTGCCAGCAGCTCCCGACAGGACACCAACGGAGGCTACACCTTC. Residues: CASSSRQDTNGGYTF. The rearrangement links TRBV5-5 to TRBJ1-2, with D possibly being TRBD1 (6 bases). Trimming pared 3 bases from V and 8 bases from J, leaving 20 bases between. The CDR3 extends over 15 amino acids. Germline V gives CDR1 SGHKS, CDR2 YYEKEE (reference sequence).

The rearrangement uses TRBV11-2 and TRBJ2-3; 8 nucleotides align to TRBD2. The CDR3 contains 15 residues. J lost 5 bases, V lost 3 bases, and 7 bases had no gene match. Germline V CDR1 and CDR2: SGHAT, FQNNGV. The CDR3 nucleotides are TGTGCCAGCAGCTTCGTTCGGGGGGGGCTAGATACGCAGTATTTT. This codes for CASSFVRGGLDTQYF.

This chain links TRBV4-1 with TRBJ2-2, with 8 nucleotides matching TRBD1. J lost 4 bases, V lost 1 base, and 11 bases had no gene match. Per germline, CDR1 MGHRA and CDR2 YSYEKL. This CDR3 has 18 amino acids. Written as DNA, the CDR3 is TGCGCCAGCAGCCAAGCCCGAGACAGGGGCACCTCCACCGGGGAGCTGTTTTTT. It is translated as CASSQARDRGTSTGELFF.

The chain joins TRBV7-9 to TRBJ2-1, with D tentatively TRBD1 (5 bases). Germline CDR1 SEHNR, CDR2 FQNEAQ (reference sequence). The V and J ends lost 4 bases and 8 bases respectively, with 18 bases between them. This CDR3 has 15 amino acids. The CDR3 region has the DNA TGTGCCAGCAGCTCAGTGACGGGCAGGGCCGATGAGCAGTTCTTC. Translation gives CASSSVTGRADEQFF.

This clone has a handful of counts. V gene TRBV7-9 combines with J gene TRBJ2-6, with 9 bases identical to TRBD2. CDR3 length: 19 residues. The germline gives CDR1 SEHNR, CDR2 FQNEAQ (reference sequence). Trimming took 1 base from V and 0 from J; bases not matched to a gene: 7. The CDR3: CASSLDGAGGPSGANVLTF. In DNA, the CDR3 is TGTGCCAGCAGCTTAGATGGAGCGGGAGGTCCCTCTGGGGCCAACGTCCTGACTTTC.

The sample holds a few counts of this clone. V and J are TRBV7-6 and TRBJ1-2; TRBD1 matches 9 bases. The CDR3 has 13 amino acids. From germline, CDR1 is SGHVS and CDR2 FNYEAQ. The junction had 1 base not matched to a gene; V was cut back by 6 bases and J by 2 bases. The CDR3 DNA reads TGTGCCAGCAGTGGACAGGGGAACTATGGCTACACCTTC. Its translation is CASSGQGNYGYTF.

This clone appeared once. The chain links TRBV5-4 to TRBJ2-5; 9 bases fit TRBD1. The J segment lost 1 base and the V segment lost 5 bases, leaving 6 bases of the junction unmatched. The CDR3 contains 15 residues. From germline, CDR1 is SGHNT and CDR2 YYREEE (reference sequence). CDR3 loop: CASRRDRAFQETQYF. The CDR3 coding sequence is TGTGCCAGCAGGCGGGACAGGGCCTTCCAAGAGACCCAGTACTTC.

The chain employs TRBV6-1 and TRBJ2-7, with D hard to call. The V gene's germline CDR1 is MNHNS and CDR2 SASEGT. There are 14 residues in the CDR3. V dropped 3 bases and J dropped 4 bases, with 13 bases sitting between them. For the CDR3, the DNA is TGTGCCAGCAGTGACGGAGAGTACGGATACGAGCAGTACTTC. Encoded protein: CASSDGEYGYEQYF.

The rearrangement links TRBV7-3 to TRBJ2-3; perhaps TRBD1 as D (5 bases). The CDR3 length is 15 residues. Trimming took off 0 bases at V and 0 bases at J, with 7 bases between the two ends. Germline values: CDR1 SGHTA, CDR2 FQGTGA. CDR3 nucleotide sequence: TGTGCCAGCAGCTTAACCCGACAGAGCACAGATACGCAGTATTTT. Translating it yields CASSLTRQSTDTQYF.

CDR3 nucleotides: TGCGCCAGCAGCGTAGCGGGAGTGCGGGGGTTTACGCAGTATTTT. As protein: CASSVAGVRGFTQYF. The rearrangement links TRBV5-1 to TRBJ2-3, with 9 bases aligning to TRBD2. Losses at the gene ends were 4 bases for V and 8 bases for J; bases not matched to a gene: 11. Per germline, CDR1 SGHRS and CDR2 YFSETQ. CDR3 length: 15 residues.

The chain carries TRBV14 and TRBJ1-1, with 7 bases aligning to TRBD1. The CDR3 is made up of 13 amino acids. Germline loops: CDR1 SGHDN, CDR2 FVKESK. V lost 5 bases to trimming and J lost 6 bases; unmatched junction nucleotides: 6. The CDR3 bases are TGTGCCAGCAGCGCACAGGGGTGGGCTGAAGCTTTCTTT. It specifies CASSAQGWAEAFF.

A remark on this clone: Other nucleotide sequences in the sample specify the same CDR3. V usage is TRBV9 and J usage is TRBJ1-1, with D possibly being TRBD1 (5 bases). Germline V gene data show CDR1 as SGDLS and CDR2 as YYNGEE. V was trimmed by 0 bases and J by 5 bases, leaving 11 bases between them. This CDR3 is built from 14 residues. The CDR3 protein is CASSVDAGRTEAFF. The CDR3 nucleotides read TGTGCCAGCAGCGTAGATGCAGGGAGGACTGAAGCTTTCTTT.

This clone came up once. The chain recombines TRBV13 with TRBJ1-5; no clear D gene. Trimming took 3 bases from V and 4 from J, leaving 13 bases between them. Germline-derived CDR1 and CDR2 are PRHDT and FYEKMQ (reference sequence). The CDR3 is 15 amino acids. This CDR3 is CASSFRAGGNQPQHF. DNA of the CDR3: TGTGCCAGCAGCTTTCGGGCAGGCGGGAATCAGCCCCAGCATTTT.